These T cell receptor beta chains were read from a single sample in a study of blood T cell repertoires in COVID-19. Generated by immunoSEQ multiplex PCR, the TCRdb table keeps only in-frame clones and is missing some. The sample comprises under 50,000 clones, 65% to 85% of which are singletons, and about 4.1% rests with the top ten. What was sequenced was peripheral blood. These receptors were collected from a man aged 50-59 years with active COVID-19. The CDR3 runs from the conserved cysteine through the conserved F or W. A D gene is named only where the DNA matches it firmly. Clone size is shown for a subset of rows, as once, few, many or a class of expanded clone.

length	V	D	J	size	CDR3	DNA
15	TRBV2	-	TRBJ2-1	-	CASRNLGGSYNEQFF	TGTGCCAGCAGAAATTTAGGGGGCTCCTACAATGAGCAGTTCTTC
16	TRBV6-2/TRBV6-3	TRBD1	TRBJ2-7	-	CASSYSGTGRRYEQYF	TGTGCCAGCAGTTACTCCGGGACAGGGAGGAGATACGAGCAGTACTTC
15	TRBV28	-	TRBJ1-2	few	CASSLSSWGNYGYTF	TGTGCCAGCAGTTTATCCTCTTGGGGCAACTATGGCTACACCTTC
16	TRBV6-1	-	TRBJ1-4	-	CASSESRFREDEKLFF	TGTGCCAGCAGTGAAAGCCGGTTCAGGGAAGATGAAAAACTGTTTTTT
14	TRBV21-1	-	TRBJ2-2	-	CASIHSTGTGELFF	TGTGCCAGCATCCACTCTACAGGAACCGGGGAGCTGTTTTTT
14	TRBV2	-	TRBJ2-5	once	CASIRDTFQETQYF	TGTGCCAGCATCCGGGACACCTTCCAAGAGACCCAGTACTTC
17	TRBV27	TRBD2	TRBJ2-2	-	CASSGLAGGLGTGELFF	TGTGCCAGCAGTGGGCTAGCGGGGGGCCTAGGGACCGGGGAGCTGTTTTTT
17	TRBV16	-	TRBJ1-4	-	CASSQIQGLGFNEKLFF	TGTGCCAGCAGCCAAATACAGGGTTTGGGATTCAATGAAAAACTGTTTTTT
15	TRBV21-1	-	TRBJ1-2	-	CASSNRLDTIYGYTF	TGTGCCAGCAGCAATCGCTTGGACACTATCTATGGCTACACCTTC
15	TRBV2	-	TRBJ1-6	-	CASSEVGGEGSPLHF	TGTGCCAGCAGTGAAGTTGGGGGCGAGGGTTCACCCCTCCACTTT
14	TRBV5-1	-	TRBJ1-4	-	CASSLERGGEKLFF	TGCGCCAGCAGCTTGGAGAGGGGGGGTGAAAAACTGTTTTTT
13	TRBV5-1	-	TRBJ1-1	-	CASSLDRVSEAFF	TGCGCCAGCAGCTTGGACAGGGTTAGTGAAGCTTTCTTT
14	TRBV27	TRBD1	TRBJ1-3	-	CASRKTGVENTIYF	TGTGCCAGCAGAAAAACAGGGGTGGAAAACACCATATATTTT
15	TRBV18	-	TRBJ2-1	-	CASSPGHHSYNEQFF	TGTGCCAGCTCACCAGGACACCACTCCTACAATGAGCAGTTCTTC
16	TRBV13	TRBD1	TRBJ1-3	-	CASSGRAGTGGNTIYF	TGTGCCAGCAGCGGGCGGGCCGGGACAGGGGGTAACACCATATATTTT
20	TRBV9	-	TRBJ1-2	-	CASSVESLGLHSLANYGYTF	TGTGCCAGCAGCGTAGAATCCTTGGGACTCCATTCCTTAGCTAACTATGGCTACACCTTC
12	TRBV7-8	-	TRBJ1-2	medium-sized	CASSTPGDGYTF	TGTGCCAGCAGCACCCCCGGGGATGGCTACACCTTC
13	TRBV2	TRBD1	TRBJ1-2	-	CASRAGTGSGYTF	TGTGCCAGCAGAGCCGGGACAGGGAGCGGCTACACCTTC
14	TRBV6-5	TRBD1	TRBJ1-1	-	CASSYGTGGTEAFF	TGTGCCAGCAGTTACGGGACAGGGGGCACTGAAGCTTTCTTT
12	TRBV6-5	-	TRBJ2-3	-	CASSQGGDTQYF	TGTGCCAGCAGTCAGGGCGGAGATACGCAGTATTTT
13	TRBV6-5	-	TRBJ2-2	-	CASTSGYTGELFF	TGTGCCAGCACCTCCGGTTACACCGGGGAGCTGTTTTTT
12	TRBV5-1	-	TRBJ1-1	-	CASSKGDTEAFF	TGCGCCAGCAGTAAGGGAGACACTGAAGCTTTCTTT
13	TRBV5-1	-	TRBJ1-1	-	CASSSGDNTEAFF	TGCGCCAGCAGCTCAGGGGACAACACTGAAGCTTTCTTT
14	TRBV6-5	-	TRBJ2-2	-	CASSSEINTGELFF	TGTGCCAGCAGTTCCGAGATAAACACCGGGGAGCTGTTTTTT
16	TRBV28	TRBD1	TRBJ1-5	-	CASSFIRDRGGQPQHF	TGTGCCAGCAGTTTTATCCGGGACAGGGGAGGGCAGCCCCAGCATTTT
15	TRBV5-4	-	TRBJ1-1	-	CASSPPDNPNTEAFF	TGTGCCAGCAGCCCCCCAGATAATCCGAACACTGAAGCTTTCTTT
13	TRBV6-6	-	TRBJ1-2	-	CASSAGTAGGYTF	TGTGCCAGCAGTGCCGGGACGGCGGGAGGCTACACCTTC
14	TRBV5-4	-	TRBJ2-5	-	CASSLPGELETQYF	TGTGCCAGCAGCTTGCCGGGGGAGTTGGAGACCCAGTACTTC